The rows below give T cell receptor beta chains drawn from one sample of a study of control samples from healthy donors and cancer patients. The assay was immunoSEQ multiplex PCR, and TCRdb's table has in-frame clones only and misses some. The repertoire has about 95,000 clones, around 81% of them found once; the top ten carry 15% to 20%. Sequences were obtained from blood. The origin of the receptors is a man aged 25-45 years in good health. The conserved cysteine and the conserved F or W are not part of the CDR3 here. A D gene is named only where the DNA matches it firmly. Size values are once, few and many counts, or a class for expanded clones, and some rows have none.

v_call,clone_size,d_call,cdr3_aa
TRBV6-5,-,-,ASSYRGMLAGELF
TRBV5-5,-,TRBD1,ASSMGQGGHYGYT
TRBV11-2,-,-,ASSSTFQSYYEQY
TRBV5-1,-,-,ASSSNTRTGYT
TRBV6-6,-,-,ASSRRGTGNTIY
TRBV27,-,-,ASSWASNLNSPLH
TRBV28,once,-,ASSFPRISTDTQY
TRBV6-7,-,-,ASSLLMDGNQPQH
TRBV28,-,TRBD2,ASSLAGGFTQY
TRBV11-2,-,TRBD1,ASSEGDRGLTGELF
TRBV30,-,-,ACRAGTYGYT
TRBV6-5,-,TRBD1,ASSYSGRGRATEAF
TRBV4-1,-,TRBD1,ASSHNRGSGTEAF
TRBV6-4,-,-,ASSADEGGTGELF
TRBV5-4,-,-,ASSFEEAVSSGNTIY
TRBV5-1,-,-,ASSLGSRDASGNTIY
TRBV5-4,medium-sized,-,ASSDGPRGYTEAF
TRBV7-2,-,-,ASSLNGASTNEKLF
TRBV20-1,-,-,SASAGWGTEAF
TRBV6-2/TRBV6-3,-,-,ASSGHIWANTEAF
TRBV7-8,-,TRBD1,ASSRQGSGSPLH
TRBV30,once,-,AWSVQATGPAYGYT
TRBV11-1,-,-,ASSRRVGTSTDTQY
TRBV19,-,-,ASSIGRGRQWPLSSGANVLT
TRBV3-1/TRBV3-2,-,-,ASSQVGVKNIQY
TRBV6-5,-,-,ASSYTRGSSGNTIY
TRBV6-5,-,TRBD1,ATQGIQSNQPQH
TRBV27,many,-,ASSPRDWGNTEAF
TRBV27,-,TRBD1,ASSGTGESNQPQH
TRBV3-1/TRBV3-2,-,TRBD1,ASSLQTGTYGYT
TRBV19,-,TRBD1,ASRSGQARTEAF
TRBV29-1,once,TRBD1,SGDSDSYNEQF
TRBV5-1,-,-,ASSLEGFGYT
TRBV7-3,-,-,ASSLTAERADTQY
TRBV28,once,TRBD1,ASSISGTGVVRQY
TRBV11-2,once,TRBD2,ASSHQPLAGVNEQF
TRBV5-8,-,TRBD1,ASSHGQGAEAF
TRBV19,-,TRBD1,ASSKIQGDTEAF
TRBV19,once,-,ASSIGGGLSSYNEQF
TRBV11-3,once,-,ASSLDGSSEAF
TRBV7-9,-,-,ASSLRGAGTEAF
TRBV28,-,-,ASSITPQGRGGYT
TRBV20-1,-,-,SARQWDEQF
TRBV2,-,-,ASRFMSDTIY
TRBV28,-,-,ASRTRGERYT
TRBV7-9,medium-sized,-,ASSSSDEAF
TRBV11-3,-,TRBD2,ASSPGLAGGRDEQF